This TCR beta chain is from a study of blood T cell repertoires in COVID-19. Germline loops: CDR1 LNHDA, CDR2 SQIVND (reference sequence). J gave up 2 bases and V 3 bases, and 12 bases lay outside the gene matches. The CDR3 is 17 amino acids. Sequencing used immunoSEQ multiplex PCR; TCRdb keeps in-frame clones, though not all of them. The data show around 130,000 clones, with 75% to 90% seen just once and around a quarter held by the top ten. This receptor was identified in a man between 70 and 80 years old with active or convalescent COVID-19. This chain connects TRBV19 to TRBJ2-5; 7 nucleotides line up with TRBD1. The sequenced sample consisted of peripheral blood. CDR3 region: CASSIPASFRGQETQYF. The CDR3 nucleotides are TGTGCCAGTAGTATTCCCGCCTCCTTCAGGGGGCAAGAGACCCAGTACTTC.